This T cell receptor (beta chain) was documented in a study of OX40 agonist ivuxolimab in advanced cancers. About the study: In this cohort, patients received ivuxolimab, an agonistic anti-OX40 (CD134) antibody. Mean age around 60 years, range roughly 20 to 85; around 80% male. Points from the study as a whole: Clonal expansion from baseline to week 6 occurred in both CD4+ and CD8+ T cells. Relative to CD4+, CD8+ T cells held more expanded clones on average.

Libraries were prepared by immunoSEQ multiplex PCR; TCRdb keeps only in-frame clonotypes and omits some of them. The table includes around 64,000 clones, about 89% detected once. On this clone itself: Its antigen remains unknown.

The V segment lost 0 bases and the J segment 3 bases; nucleotides outside the gene matches: 3. Germline V lookup: CDR1 KGHSH, CDR2 LQKENI. The CDR3 covers 16 residues. The TCR originated in an adult with an advanced solid tumor such as melanoma, head and neck, liver or kidney cancer. The chain employs TRBV18 and TRBJ2-2, with 8 nucleotides matching TRBD2. The sequenced sample was CD4+ or CD8+ T cells sorted from blood, obtained in a trial of the OX40 agonist ivuxolimab. Here the CDR3 DNA reads TGTGCCAGCTCACCACCGTCCGGGGGGGACACCGGGGAGCTGTTTTTT. This sequence encodes CASSPPSGGDTGELFF.